A selection of T cell receptor beta chains follows, all from one sample in a study of regulatory T cells in long-lasting Graves disease. One entry per CDR3 protein, called by TCRdb with MiXCR from the multiplex PCR reads. The sample lists more than 300,000 distinct CDR3 sequences, roughly 16% occurring once. Material: peripheral blood mononuclear cells (PBMCs), obtained at new diagnosis, from a patient treated with antithyroid drugs. The receptors here all came from a female donor with Graves disease. Both conserved end residues are part of each CDR3. A row's size may be missing; if present it is once, few, many or a size class.

J gene,clone size,V gene,CDR3 protein
TRBJ2-1,NA,TRBV12-3/TRBV12-4,CASSFRLRASGNRLSRNEQFF
TRBJ2-7,NA,TRBV7-9,CASSPRDGISYEQYF
TRBJ1-2,many,TRBV28,CASSPIQGIYGYTF
TRBJ2-5,many,TRBV14,CASSQIRSSGETQYF
TRBJ2-2,many,TRBV14,CASSRHSNTGELFF
TRBJ2-3,many,TRBV7-8,CASSSGLAGSTDTQYF
TRBJ2-7,many,TRBV12-3/TRBV12-4,CASSLETHTYYEQYF
TRBJ2-5,NA,TRBV9,CASSPGAGGLEETQYF
TRBJ2-7,many,TRBV27,CASSLGASGGPREQYF
TRBJ1-6,few,TRBV15,CATSRRDRVNSPLHF
TRBJ1-2,few,TRBV6-1,CAGSLIQVDAYGYTF
TRBJ2-5,NA,TRBV12-3/TRBV12-4,CASSRQGGEETQYF
TRBJ2-3,many,TRBV5-4,CASSPGRSGTWGDTDTQYF
TRBJ2-1,many,TRBV19,CASSRWTSGGGRNEQFF
TRBJ2-6,NA,TRBV27,CASSSPGRYRANVLTF
TRBJ1-1,many,TRBV3-1,CASSLRDPPDTEAFF
TRBJ2-7,many,TRBV11-2,CASSYNLGYEQYF
TRBJ1-5,many,TRBV10-3,CAIRGTASNQPQHF
TRBJ2-1,few,TRBV20-1,CSCSLGDNEQFF
TRBJ2-7,NA,TRBV4-1,CASSQHREVYEQYF
TRBJ1-5,many,TRBV20-1,CSAGDASNQPQHF
TRBJ2-5,NA,TRBV6-2/TRBV6-3,CASSYSHLGLGKETQYF
TRBJ2-7,many,TRBV12-3/TRBV12-4,CASRGGGSYEQYF
TRBJ2-5,few,TRBV9,CASSVESGRGETQYF
TRBJ2-7,many,TRBV12-3/TRBV12-4,CASSGAGESRPEQYF
TRBJ1-4,many,TRBV27,CASKPYDWVGEKLFF
TRBJ2-3,many,TRBV5-1,CASSSGQPGADTQYF
TRBJ1-1,many,TRBV5-1,CASSTRPSDRVGAVATEAFF
TRBJ1-5,NA,TRBV28,CASSFGVGSNQPQHF
TRBJ2-7,many,TRBV14,CASSGDRAYEQYF
TRBJ1-1,many,TRBV3-1,CASSARDSHTEAFF
TRBJ2-1,many,TRBV5-6,CASSRSPRTSSYNEQFF
TRBJ1-4,NA,TRBV6-1,CASSPRTISGEKLFF
TRBJ1-1,NA,TRBV14,CASSQVGQGVLF
TRBJ1-2,many,TRBV2,CASSEVVRVWNYGYTF
TRBJ1-1,many,TRBV19,CASSIHWTENTEAFF